Following are 5 T cell receptor beta chains from one sample sequenced in a study of blood T cell repertoires in COVID-19. The protocol was immunoSEQ multiplex PCR, while the TCRdb copy is restricted to in-frame clones and leaves out a portion. The repertoire holds roughly 270,000 clones, with 75% to 85% as singletons. The source material was peripheral blood. The receptors shown here come from a man between 45 and 60 years old with active or convalescent COVID-19.

This clone was found once. The CDR3 sequence: CASRKKYRIQEKLFF. The CDR3 nucleotides read TGTGCCAGCCGAAAGAAATACAGGATTCAGGAAAAACTGTTTTTT. The V gene is TRBV27, the J gene TRBJ1-4; D is perhaps TRBD1 (5 bases). The CDR3 covers 15 residues. Looked up from germline, CDR1 is MNHEY and CDR2 is SMNVEV (reference sequence). Between the trimmed V and J ends, which lost 8 bases and 8 bases, there was a span of 21 bases.

In DNA, the CDR3 is TGTGCCAGCAGCCGGGGACAGGGGACTAATAATGCTGCTTTCTTT. This translates into CASSRGQGTNNAAFF. The chain employs TRBV11-2 and TRBJ1-1, with 10 bases that match TRBD1. The CDR3 runs to 15 residues. The junction had 14 bases not matched to a gene; V was cut back by 5 bases and J by 11 bases. Germline-derived CDR1 and CDR2 are SGHAT and FQNNGV.

The DNA for the CDR3 is TGCGCCAGCAGCCCCCCGGACAGGGCGTATACGCAGTATTTT. Translating it yields CASSPPDRAYTQYF. The gene calls are TRBV5-1 and TRBJ2-3, with TRBD1 identical over 8 bases. CDR1 is SGHRS and CDR2 is YFSETQ in the germline V gene. V shed 4 bases and J 7 bases; nucleotides not matched to a gene: 8. The CDR3 runs 14 residues.

This chain uses TRBV29-1 with TRBJ1-2; TRBD1 agrees at 8 bases. Germline values: CDR1 SQVTM, CDR2 ANQGSEA. Trimming cost V 7 bases and J 8 bases; bases outside gene matches: 15. The CDR3 consists of 14 residues. CDR3 DNA: TGCAGCGCCTGGGACAGGCGGTTCGGGGAGGGCTACACCTTC. Translated, it gives CSAWDRRFGEGYTF.

This chain connects TRBV19 to TRBJ2-2, with 10 positions matching TRBD2. This CDR3 spans 17 amino acids. CDR1 and CDR2 from the germline V gene are LNHDA and SQIVND (reference sequence). After removal of 3 bases from V and 1 base from J, the junction contained 5 bases not matched to a gene. This CDR3 reads CASSMLPSGGNTGELFF. The DNA of the CDR3 is TGTGCCAGTAGTATGCTTCCTAGCGGGGGGAACACCGGGGAGCTGTTTTTT.